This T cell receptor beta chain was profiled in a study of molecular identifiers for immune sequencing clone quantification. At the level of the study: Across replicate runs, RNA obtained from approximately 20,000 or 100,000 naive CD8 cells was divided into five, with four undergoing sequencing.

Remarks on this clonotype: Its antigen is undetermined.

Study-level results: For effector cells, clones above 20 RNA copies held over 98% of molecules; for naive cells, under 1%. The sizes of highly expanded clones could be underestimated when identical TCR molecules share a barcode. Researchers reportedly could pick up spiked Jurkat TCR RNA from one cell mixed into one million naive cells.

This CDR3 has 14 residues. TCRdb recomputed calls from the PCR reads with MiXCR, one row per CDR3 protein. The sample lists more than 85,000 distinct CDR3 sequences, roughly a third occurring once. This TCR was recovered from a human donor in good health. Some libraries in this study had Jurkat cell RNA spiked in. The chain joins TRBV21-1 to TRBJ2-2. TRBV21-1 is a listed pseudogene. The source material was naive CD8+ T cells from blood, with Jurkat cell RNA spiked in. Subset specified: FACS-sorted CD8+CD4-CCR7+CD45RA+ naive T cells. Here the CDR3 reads CASSKEATTGELFF. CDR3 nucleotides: TGTGCCAGCAGCAAAGAAGCGACCACCGGGGAGCTGTTTTTT.